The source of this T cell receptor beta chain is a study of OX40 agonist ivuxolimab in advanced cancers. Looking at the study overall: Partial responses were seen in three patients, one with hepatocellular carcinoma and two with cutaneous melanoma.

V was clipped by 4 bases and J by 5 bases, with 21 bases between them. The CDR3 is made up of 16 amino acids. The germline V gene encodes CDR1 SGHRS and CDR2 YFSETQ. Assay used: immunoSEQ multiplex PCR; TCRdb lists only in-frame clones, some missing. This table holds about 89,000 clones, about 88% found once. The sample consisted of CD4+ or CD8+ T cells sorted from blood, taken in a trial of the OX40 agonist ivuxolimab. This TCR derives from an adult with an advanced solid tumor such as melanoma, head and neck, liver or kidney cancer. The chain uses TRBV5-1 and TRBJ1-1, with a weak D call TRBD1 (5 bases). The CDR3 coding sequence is TGCGCCAGCAGCATCTATCGGGGGACCGGTGCGACTGAAGCTTTCTTT. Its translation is CASSIYRGTGATEAFF.